This is a list of T cell receptor beta chains from one sample in a study of T-cell reconstitution after alpha-beta-depleted transplantation in children. Using its own MiXCR run on the PCR reads, TCRdb lists one record per CDR3 protein. The sample lists over 200,000 distinct CDR3 sequences; about a tenth were seen once. The sequencing used PBMCs from the stem cell graft donor, collected from the stem cell graft. The receptors were sampled from a human donor who donated a stem cell graft to a child with acute lymphoblastic leukemia. CDR3s include the opening cysteine and the closing phenylalanine or tryptophan. Each record gives: CDR3 length, clone size, D gene, J gene, V gene, CDR3 protein, CDR3 DNA. D genes are given only for firm matches. A row's size may be missing; if present it is once, few, many or a size class.

14 many TRBD2 TRBJ2-2 TRBV10-3 CAISPSGSTGELFF TGTGCCATCTCCCCTAGCGGGTCAACCGGGGAGCTGTTTTTT
16 many . TRBJ1-1 TRBV4-2 CASRQGDRSRYTEAFF TGTGCCAGCAGGCAAGGAGACAGGTCTAGATACACTGAAGCTTTCTTT
13 many . TRBJ1-1 TRBV18 CASSPQKDTEAFF TGTGCCAGCTCACCCCAAAAGGACACTGAAGCTTTCTTT
15 . TRBD1 TRBJ1-2 TRBV14 CASSAAGTGADGYTF TGTGCCAGCAGCGCCGCCGGGACAGGGGCTGATGGCTACACCTTC
11 . . TRBJ1-1 TRBV10-3 CAISETGEAFF TGTGCCATCAGTGAGACCGGGGAAGCTTTCTTT
12 many . TRBJ1-1 TRBV2 CANTELGSEAFF TGTGCCAACACCGAATTGGGCAGTGAAGCTTTCTTT
15 few . TRBJ2-1 TRBV7-9 CASSEDGALNNEQFF TGTGCCAGCAGCGAGGACGGTGCTCTTAACAATGAGCAGTTCTTC
18 few TRBD2 TRBJ2-5 TRBV27 CASSLRLSAGGRQETQYF TGTGCCAGCAGTTTACGGTTATCGGCGGGGGGCAGGCAAGAGACCCAGTACTTC
16 few TRBD1 TRBJ2-5 TRBV18 CASSPRGQAAGETQYF TGTGCCAGCTCACCACGTGGACAGGCCGCCGGGGAGACCCAGTACTTC
15 many TRBD1 TRBJ2-5 TRBV5-1 CASSKGQGVEETQYF TGCGCCAGCAGCAAAGGACAGGGAGTCGAAGAGACCCAGTACTTC
15 once . TRBJ2-5 TRBV15 CATSSGYDWQETQYF TGTGCCACCAGCAGTGGATATGACTGGCAAGAGACCCAGTACTTC
14 many . TRBJ1-1 TRBV5-1 CASSLEGVNTEAFF TGCGCCAGCAGCTTGGAGGGTGTGAACACTGAAGCTTTCTTT
14 few . TRBJ1-1 TRBV27 CASSLLPAGGEAFF TGTGCCAGCAGTTTATTACCAGCGGGTGGTGAAGCTTTCTTT
15 . TRBD1 TRBJ2-3 TRBV5-8 CASSFNQGAGDTQYF TGTGCCAGCAGCTTCAACCAGGGGGCGGGAGATACGCAGTATTTT
12 many . TRBJ1-5 TRBV7-2 CASSSPYQPQHF TGTGCCAGCAGCTCCCCCTATCAGCCCCAGCATTTT
15 . TRBD1 TRBJ2-7 TRBV10-3 CAISKLTGSGYEQYF TGTGCCATCAGTAAGTTGACAGGGAGTGGCTACGAGCAGTACTTC
17 few . TRBJ1-6 TRBV20-1 CSARDQVAGAYNSPLHF TGCAGTGCTAGAGATCAAGTCGCGGGGGCATATAATTCACCCCTCCACTTT
15 . TRBD2 TRBJ2-1 TRBV9 CASTPGGGSYNEQFF TGTGCCAGCACCCCGGGCGGGGGTTCCTACAATGAGCAGTTCTTC
13 few . TRBJ2-7 TRBV3-1 CASSQAGWGEQYF TGTGCCAGCAGCCAAGCAGGGTGGGGCGAGCAGTACTTC
15 many . TRBJ2-3 TRBV5-5 CASSGLAGGTDTQYF TGTGCCAGCAGTGGGTTGGCAGGGGGCACAGATACGCAGTATTTT
17 many TRBD1 TRBJ2-2 TRBV12-3/TRBV12-4 CASSTGTGGPNTGELFF TGTGCCAGCAGCACCGGGACAGGGGGACCAAACACCGGGGAGCTGTTTTTT
18 medium-sized TRBD2 TRBJ2-2 TRBV2 CASGLAGGPEFDTGELFF TGTGCCAGCGGACTAGCGGGGGGGCCTGAGTTTGACACCGGGGAGCTGTTTTTT